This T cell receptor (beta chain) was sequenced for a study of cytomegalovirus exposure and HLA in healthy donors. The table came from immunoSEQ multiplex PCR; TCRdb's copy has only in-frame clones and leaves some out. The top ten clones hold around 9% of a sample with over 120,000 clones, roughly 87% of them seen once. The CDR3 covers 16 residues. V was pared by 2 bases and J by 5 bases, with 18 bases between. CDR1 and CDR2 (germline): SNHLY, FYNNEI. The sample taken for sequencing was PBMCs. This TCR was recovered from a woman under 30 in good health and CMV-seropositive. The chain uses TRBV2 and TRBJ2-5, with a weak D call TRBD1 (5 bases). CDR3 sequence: CASSESVVRVGETQYF. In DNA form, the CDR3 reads TGTGCCAGCAGTGAAAGTGTTGTCAGGGTTGGGGAGACCCAGTACTTC.